This TCR beta chain was recorded in a study of T cell changes during pregnancy in multiple sclerosis. CDR3 size: 14 residues. V was clipped by 1 base and J by 5 bases, with 12 bases between them. The germline CDR1 and CDR2 sequences are SGHDT and YYEEEE. Profiled with immunoSEQ multiplex PCR; TCRdb holds only in-frame clones, not every one. The table includes 50,000 to 75,000 clones, more than 90% detected once. The rearrangement joins TRBV5-6 to TRBJ2-5; possibly TRBD1 for D (6 bases). The specimen was peripheral blood, collected in the first trimester of pregnancy. The TCR originated in a female donor in good health, enrolled as a control in a pregnancy study. CDR3 nucleotide sequence: TGTGCCAGCAGCTTGACAGGGCGTCCTGAGACCCAGTACTTC. Residues: CASSLTGRPETQYF. Combining the CDR3 with reference TRBV5-6 and TRBJ2-5 gives the whole variable domain DAGVTQSPTHLIKTRGQQVTLRCSPKSGHDTVSWYQQALGQGPQFIFQYYEEEERQRGNFPDRFSGHQFPNYSSELNVNALLLGDSALYLCASSLTGRPETQYFGPGTRLLVL.